Listed below are T cell receptor beta chains from one sample, sequenced in a study of blood T cells in healthy people across ages. Via MiXCR, TCRdb re-called the 5' RACE reads, giving one row per CDR3 protein. The sample includes 1,800,000 or so distinct CDR3 sequences, about two fifths of them seen just once. The sequenced sample consisted of blood. All receptors derive from a human donor in good health. The CDR3 runs from the conserved cysteine through the conserved F or W. Each record gives: D gene, J gene, clone size, V gene, CDR3 DNA, CDR3 protein. A D gene is named only where the DNA matches it firmly. Size values are once, few and many counts, or a class for expanded clones, and some rows have none.

d_gene: .; j_gene: TRBJ2-4; abundance: many; v_gene: TRBV7-9; CDR3nt: TGTGCCAGCAGCTTAGTGGGGAAAAACATTCAGTACTTC; CDR3aa: CASSLVGKNIQYF
d_gene: TRBD1; j_gene: TRBJ2-4; abundance: once; v_gene: TRBV30; CDR3nt: TGTGCCTGCCGAAGATGGCAGGGGGCAAACATTCAGTACTTC; CDR3aa: CACRRWQGANIQYF
d_gene: .; j_gene: TRBJ1-2; abundance: few; v_gene: TRBV11-2; CDR3nt: TGTGCCAGCAGCGATTCCGGACACCACTATGGCTACACCTTC; CDR3aa: CASSDSGHHYGYTF
d_gene: .; j_gene: TRBJ2-4; abundance: few; v_gene: TRBV7-2; CDR3nt: TGTGCCAGCAGCTTAGCGGAGGCCAACATTCAGTACTTC; CDR3aa: CASSLAEANIQYF
d_gene: .; j_gene: TRBJ2-3; abundance: .; v_gene: TRBV6-6; CDR3nt: TGTGCCAGCAAGGGTCTAGGGCTTATGGATACGCAGTATTTT; CDR3aa: CASKGLGLMDTQYF
d_gene: TRBD1; j_gene: TRBJ1-2; abundance: many; v_gene: TRBV29-1; CDR3nt: TGCAGCGTGGATAGACAGGGCTATGGCTACACCTTC; CDR3aa: CSVDRQGYGYTF
d_gene: TRBD2; j_gene: TRBJ2-1; abundance: many; v_gene: TRBV7-6; CDR3nt: TGTGCCAGCAGCTTAACAGCGGGGGGTTCGGATGAGCAGTTCTTC; CDR3aa: CASSLTAGGSDEQFF
d_gene: TRBD1; j_gene: TRBJ2-5; abundance: .; v_gene: TRBV27; CDR3nt: TGTGCCAGCAGTCCCGGCGCCTTGGGACAGGGTGGCGAGACCCAGTACTTC; CDR3aa: CASSPGALGQGGETQYF
d_gene: TRBD1; j_gene: TRBJ2-1; abundance: few; v_gene: TRBV20-1; CDR3nt: TGCAGTGCTAGACCAACAGGGGTTTTCTTAGGAAATGAGCAGTTCTTC; CDR3aa: CSARPTGVFLGNEQFF
d_gene: TRBD2; j_gene: TRBJ2-1; abundance: .; v_gene: TRBV7-6; CDR3nt: TGTGCCAGCAGCACTAGAGTCGGGGGGGCAATAGGGAATGAGCAGTTCTTC; CDR3aa: CASSTRVGGAIGNEQFF
d_gene: .; j_gene: TRBJ1-1; abundance: .; v_gene: TRBV12-3/TRBV12-4; CDR3nt: TGTGCCAGCAGTTTCTGGGAGCGAAACACTGAAGCTTTCTTT; CDR3aa: CASSFWERNTEAFF
d_gene: .; j_gene: TRBJ2-7; abundance: many; v_gene: TRBV29-1; CDR3nt: TGCAGCGTTGGACGGTCAGGGACCGAGCAGTACTTC; CDR3aa: CSVGRSGTEQYF
d_gene: TRBD2; j_gene: TRBJ2-1; abundance: .; v_gene: TRBV25-1; CDR3nt: TGTACCAGCAGTGAATGGGGGGGTGGCAATGAGCAGTTCTTC; CDR3aa: CTSSEWGGGNEQFF
d_gene: .; j_gene: TRBJ2-7; abundance: few; v_gene: TRBV15; CDR3nt: TGTGCCACCAGCAGAGATCTCTACAGATCCTACGAGCAGTACTTC; CDR3aa: CATSRDLYRSYEQYF
d_gene: TRBD1; j_gene: TRBJ1-1; abundance: .; v_gene: TRBV4-1; CDR3nt: TGTGCCAGCAGCGGTAGACCGGGACAGAGACTCATGAACACTGAAGCTTTCTTT; CDR3aa: CASSGRPGQRLMNTEAFF
d_gene: .; j_gene: TRBJ2-7; abundance: many; v_gene: TRBV12-3/TRBV12-4; CDR3nt: TGTGCCAGCAGTCCGACAGGTCACTACGAGCAGTACTTC; CDR3aa: CASSPTGHYEQYF
d_gene: .; j_gene: TRBJ1-2; abundance: .; v_gene: TRBV4-3; CDR3nt: TGCGCCAGCAGACAAGGGTTGGGGATGGACTATGGCTACACCTTC; CDR3aa: CASRQGLGMDYGYTF
d_gene: TRBD1; j_gene: TRBJ2-1; abundance: few; v_gene: TRBV29-1; CDR3nt: TGCAGCGCCCCCCGGGACAGGGTCTACAATGAGCAGTTCTTC; CDR3aa: CSAPRDRVYNEQFF
d_gene: .; j_gene: TRBJ1-2; abundance: once; v_gene: TRBV12-3/TRBV12-4; CDR3nt: TGTGCCAGCGGTCGTCCGGGACGGATATATGATGGCTACACCTTC; CDR3aa: CASGRPGRIYDGYTF
d_gene: TRBD2; j_gene: TRBJ2-5; abundance: few; v_gene: TRBV7-2; CDR3nt: TGTGCCAGCAGCCCCTTCCTCCCCGGGACTAGCGGGGGGGCAGAGACCCAGTACTTC; CDR3aa: CASSPFLPGTSGGAETQYF
d_gene: .; j_gene: TRBJ2-2; abundance: .; v_gene: TRBV7-2; CDR3nt: TGTGCCAGCAGCTTAGTCGGCTCTTACACCGGGGAGCTGTTTTTT; CDR3aa: CASSLVGSYTGELFF
d_gene: TRBD1; j_gene: TRBJ2-1; abundance: .; v_gene: TRBV20-1; CDR3nt: TGCAGTGCTAGCCTCCTCGGGACAGCCGATCAGCAGTTCTTC; CDR3aa: CSASLLGTADQQFF
d_gene: .; j_gene: TRBJ2-7; abundance: once; v_gene: TRBV5-1; CDR3nt: TGCGCCAGCAGCCCTCAAAGGGATGGGTCCTACGAGCAGTACTTC; CDR3aa: CASSPQRDGSYEQYF
d_gene: TRBD1; j_gene: TRBJ1-1; abundance: few; v_gene: TRBV20-1; CDR3nt: TGCAGTGCTCTGCGGACAGGGCTTTTGAACACTGAAGCTTTCTTT; CDR3aa: CSALRTGLLNTEAFF
d_gene: .; j_gene: TRBJ2-1; abundance: .; v_gene: TRBV24-1; CDR3nt: TGTGCCACCAGTTCCAGGACAGTTTCCTACAATGAGCAGTTCTTC; CDR3aa: CATSSRTVSYNEQFF
d_gene: .; j_gene: TRBJ2-5; abundance: once; v_gene: TRBV5-1; CDR3nt: TGCGCCAGCAGCTTTTTGCCGGGGAAGGAGACCCAGTACTTC; CDR3aa: CASSFLPGKETQYF
d_gene: .; j_gene: TRBJ1-5; abundance: few; v_gene: TRBV5-5; CDR3nt: TGTGCCAGCAGCTTGGGGCCCGAGAATCAGCCCCAGCATTTT; CDR3aa: CASSLGPENQPQHF
d_gene: .; j_gene: TRBJ2-1; abundance: .; v_gene: TRBV4-1; CDR3nt: TGCGCCAGCAGCCAAGATCGGTCAAGGGGGAGGAATGAGCAGTTCTTC; CDR3aa: CASSQDRSRGRNEQFF
d_gene: TRBD1; j_gene: TRBJ2-7; abundance: few; v_gene: TRBV5-1; CDR3nt: TGCGCCAGCAGCGAGGGGGACAGGGCAGTGAACGAGCAGTACTTC; CDR3aa: CASSEGDRAVNEQYF
d_gene: .; j_gene: TRBJ2-1; abundance: .; v_gene: TRBV20-1; CDR3nt: TGCAGTGCTGCTAAGAGCTCCTACAATGAGCAGTTCTTC; CDR3aa: CSAAKSSYNEQFF
d_gene: TRBD2; j_gene: TRBJ2-5; abundance: few; v_gene: TRBV20-1; CDR3nt: TGCAGTGCTACTGATACCGGGACTAGCAACGCGCAGTACTTC; CDR3aa: CSATDTGTSNAQYF
d_gene: .; j_gene: TRBJ2-5; abundance: .; v_gene: TRBV14; CDR3nt: TGTGCCAGCAGCCAAGGGGTATGGGAGACCCAGTACTTC; CDR3aa: CASSQGVWETQYF